The 20 T cell receptor beta chains given below trace back to one sample, sequenced in a study of blood T cell repertoires in COVID-19. Using immunoSEQ multiplex PCR, the repertoire was profiled, and TCRdb retains in-frame clones only, with some absent. The sample has around 180,000 clones, around 89% seen once. Sequences were obtained from peripheral blood. Source of these receptors: a woman aged 25 to 39 with acute or convalescent COVID-19.

The chain uses TRBV5-1 and TRBJ1-5; TRBD1 matches at 12 bases. Looked up from germline, CDR1 is SGHRS and CDR2 is YFSETQ. The CDR3 loop spans 16 amino acids. V trimming: 7 bases; J trimming: 7 bases; junction bases outside the gene matches: 12. In DNA form, the CDR3 reads TGCGCCAGCGCTCACCGGGACAGGGGGCGAACGCAGCCCCAGCATTTT. Amino acid sequence: CASAHRDRGRTQPQHF.

Comments on this clone: Other DNA sequences in this specimen translate into the identical CDR3. CDR3 loop: CASSSRGNEQFF. Written as DNA, the CDR3 is TGTGCCAGCAGCTCCCGGGGCAATGAGCAGTTCTTC. The genes are TRBV5-4 and TRBJ2-1, with TRBD2 as a possible D gene (5 bases). This CDR3 contains 12 residues. Looked up from germline, CDR1 is SGHNT and CDR2 is YYREEE (reference sequence). Trimming stripped 3 bases from V and 6 bases from J, with 7 bases between.

The gene calls are TRBV3-1 (or the pseudogene TRBV3-2) and TRBJ2-7; a weak D match, TRBD2 (5 bases). Trimming stripped 1 base from V and 3 bases from J, with 10 bases between. Per the germline V gene, CDR1 is LGHDT and CDR2 is YNNKEL (reference sequence). The CDR3 spans 14 residues. The DNA for the CDR3 is TGTGCCAGCAGCCAAGGGGCACTAGACTACGAGCAGTACTTC. Protein: CASSQGALDYEQYF.

The rearrangement joins TRBV28 to TRBJ2-7; 8 bases map to TRBD2. This CDR3 has 16 amino acids. From germline, CDR1 is MDHEN and CDR2 SYDVKM. J lost 3 bases, V lost 6 bases, and 13 bases had no gene match. The CDR3 spells CASSPRPLAGYYEQYF. Written as DNA, the CDR3 is TGTGCCAGCAGCCCTCGACCCTTAGCGGGATACTACGAGCAGTACTTC.

This chain connects TRBV7-8 to TRBJ2-3; possible D gene TRBD2, 5 bases. V shed 5 bases and J shed 6 bases, with 9 bases lying between them. Germline-derived CDR1 and CDR2 are SGHVS and FQNEAQ. The CDR3 has 12 amino acids. CDR3 nucleotides: TGTGCCAGCAGCCCCGACTACGATACGCAGTATTTT. This sequence encodes CASSPDYDTQYF.

This rearrangement joins TRBV28 to TRBJ1-2; 9 positions match TRBD1. Germline values: CDR1 MDHEN, CDR2 SYDVKM. With 2 bases clipped from V and 5 bases from J, the junction kept 0 bases outside the gene matches. The CDR3 has 13 residues. For the CDR3, the DNA is TGTGCCAGCAGTTTAGGGACAGGGTATGGCTACACCTTC. Protein sequence: CASSLGTGYGYTF.

This chain links TRBV6-1 with TRBJ2-5; D remains ambiguous. The CDR3 totals 13 residues. Germline V gene lookup returns CDR1 MNHNS and CDR2 SASEGT. Deletions cut 7 bases from V and 7 bases from J, with 16 bases between. The CDR3 protein is CASTRFPSGTQYF. The CDR3, as DNA: TGTGCCAGCACCCGGTTCCCGTCCGGGACCCAGTACTTC.

V usage is TRBV14 and J usage is TRBJ2-3; maybe TRBD2 (6 bases). The CDR3 runs 15 residues. Germline CDR1 SGHDN, CDR2 FVKESK. V lost 0 bases to trimming and J lost 5 bases, with 12 bases between them. In DNA form, the CDR3 reads TGTGCCAGCAGCCAAGACAGGGCCGGGGGAGATACGCAGTATTTT. Its translation: CASSQDRAGGDTQYF.

The chain combines TRBV13 with TRBJ2-7; 7 nucleotides line up with TRBD2. The CDR3 consists of 15 residues. With 0 bases clipped from V and 7 bases from J, the junction kept 9 bases outside the gene matches. In germline, CDR1 is PRHDT, CDR2 FYEKMQ (reference sequence). The CDR3 region is CASSLGRGEASEQYF. The DNA for the CDR3 is TGTGCCAGCAGCTTAGGCCGGGGGGAGGCAAGTGAGCAGTACTTC.

The chain combines TRBV19 with TRBJ2-3; 7 bases map to TRBD1. Germline V lookup: CDR1 LNHDA, CDR2 SQIVND (reference sequence). V was pared by 6 bases and J by 0 bases, with 6 bases of the junction left unmatched. The CDR3 length is 15 residues. CDR3 DNA: TGTGCCAGTAGGCCGACAGGGATGAGCACAGATACGCAGTATTTT. Residues: CASRPTGMSTDTQYF. Supplemented by reference TRBV19 and TRBJ2-3, the full variable domain reads DGGITQSPKYLFRKEGQNVTLSCEQNLNHDAMYWYRQDPGQGLRLIYYSQIVNDFQKGDIAEGYSVSREKKESFPLTVTSAQKNPTAFYLCASRPTGMSTDTQYFGPGTRLTVL.

This clone occurred once. Germline and junction disagree at one end, which may indicate a read error. The CDR3 sequence is CASSYSNFYF. DNA of the CDR3: TGTGCCAGCAGTTACTCGAATTTCTATTTC. The J gene is TRBJ2-4, the V gene TRBV6-5; D remains ambiguous. Germline V gene lookup returns CDR1 MNHEY and CDR2 SVGAGI. The CDR3 has 10 residues.

This rearrangement joins TRBV4-1 to TRBJ1-1, with 8 bases matching TRBD1. The germline gives CDR1 MGHRA, CDR2 YSYEKL. The junction had 4 bases not matched to a gene; V was cut back by 4 bases and J by 3 bases. This CDR3 has 14 residues. The CDR3 loop reads CASSLGQGDTEAFF. CDR3 sequence (DNA): TGCGCCAGCAGCCTAGGACAGGGCGACACTGAAGCTTTCTTT.

The chain joins TRBV5-1 to TRBJ2-7, with 8 bases fitting TRBD1. The V segment lost 0 bases and the J segment 4 bases; nucleotides outside the gene matches: 6. CDR1 SGHRS and CDR2 YFSETQ come from the germline V gene. The CDR3 has 15 residues. CDR3 nucleotides: TGCGCCAGCAGCTTGGGTAAGACAGGGGATTACGAGCAGTACTTC. This sequence encodes CASSLGKTGDYEQYF.

As DNA, the CDR3 is TGTGCCAGCAGTGGGCGGACAGCCAATCAGCCCCAGCATTTT. Translation gives CASSGRTANQPQHF. The chain employs TRBV2 and TRBJ1-5, with D tentatively TRBD1 (6 bases). V was shortened by 4 bases and J by 3 bases, with 10 bases between the two germline ends. Germline V gene lookup returns CDR1 SNHLY and CDR2 FYNNEI. The CDR3 runs to 14 residues.

The rearrangement joins TRBV29-1 to TRBJ1-2; TRBD1 matches at 9 bases. This CDR3 region has 12 residues. The V gene end was trimmed by 4 bases and the J gene end by 12 bases; junction bases not matched to a gene: 9. CDR1 and CDR2 (germline): SQVTM, ANQGSEA. Here the CDR3 reads CSVALGGQGDTF. The CDR3 DNA sequence: TGCAGCGTTGCATTAGGGGGACAGGGAGACACCTTC.

As concerns this clone: Other DNA sequences in the sample encode the same CDR3. This rearrangement joins TRBV6-1 to TRBJ2-2, with 11 bases lining up with TRBD1. Germline V gene lookup returns CDR1 MNHNS and CDR2 SASEGT. With 2 bases clipped from V and 4 bases from J, the junction kept 3 bases outside the gene matches. This CDR3 spans 16 amino acids. CDR3 nucleotide sequence: TGTGCCAGCAGTGAACGTGGACAGGGGGCCACCGGGGAGCTGTTTTTT. Amino acid sequence: CASSERGQGATGELFF.

The V call is TRBV28, the J call TRBJ2-2, with D possibly TRBD2 on 6 matching bases. The CDR3 runs 15 residues. The ends were cut back, 5 bases at V and 2 bases at J, with 12 bases in the middle. Germline-derived CDR1 and CDR2 are MDHEN and SYDVKM. In DNA form, the CDR3 reads TGTGCCAGCAGTAGTCAGCGGGTAAACACCGGGGAGCTGTTTTTT. It codes for CASSSQRVNTGELFF.

J is TRBJ1-5 and V is TRBV30, with D possibly being TRBD1 (5 bases). With 5 bases removed from V and 7 bases from J, the gap between germline ends came to 18 bases. The CDR3 spans 14 residues. Germline CDR1 and CDR2: GTSNPN and SVGIG (reference sequence). The CDR3, as DNA: TGTGCCTGGGGGCAGGGTTCCGTCGTCCAGCCCCAGCATTTT. Translated, it gives CAWGQGSVVQPQHF.

The chain has TRBV27 and TRBJ2-7, with D possibly matching TRBD1 (6 bases). Between the trimmed V and J ends, which lost 1 base and 6 bases, there was a span of 22 bases. Germline loops: CDR1 MNHEY, CDR2 SMNVEV (reference sequence). There are 17 residues in the CDR3. CDR3 in amino acids: CASSLWAVGATTAEQYF. CDR3 DNA sequence: TGTGCCAGCAGTTTATGGGCCGTGGGGGCCACTACTGCCGAGCAGTACTTC.

This chain joins TRBV29-1 and TRBJ2-7; tentatively, D is TRBD1 (6 bases). V was cut by 4 bases and J by 4 bases, with 11 bases left in between. This CDR3 comprises 12 residues. Germline V gives CDR1 SQVTM, CDR2 ANQGSEA. This CDR3 is CSVVDRRYEQYF. CDR3 in DNA: TGCAGCGTTGTGGACAGACGATACGAGCAGTACTTC.